The rows below give T cell receptor beta chains drawn from one sample of a study of T cells in Graves' hyperthyroidism and ophthalmopathy. TCRdb called the multiplex PCR reads again in MiXCR, with one record for every CDR3 protein. The data show around 420,000 distinct CDR3 sequences, roughly an eighth seen once. The sequencing input was blood. The receptors were gathered from a woman aged 18-30 years with Graves' hyperthyroidism. The CDR3 runs from the conserved cysteine through the conserved F or W. D genes are given only for firm matches. The size of a clone is reported for some rows only, either as once, few or many, or as a class for expanded clones.

V gene: TRBV7-9
D gene: NA
CDR3 length: 14
J gene: TRBJ1-1
clone size: NA
CDR3 protein: CASSSDREDTEAFF
CDR3 DNA: TGTGCCAGCAGCTCGGACCGAGAGGACACTGAAGCTTTCTTT

V gene: TRBV20-1
D gene: TRBD1
CDR3 length: 13
J gene: TRBJ2-7
clone size: many
CDR3 protein: CSAFTGGSYEQYF
CDR3 DNA: TGCAGTGCTTTTACAGGGGGTTCCTACGAGCAGTACTTC

V gene: TRBV6-9
D gene: NA
CDR3 length: 13
J gene: TRBJ1-6
clone size: NA
CDR3 protein: CASSSAGNSPLHF
CDR3 DNA: TGTGCCAGCAGTTCGGCAGGGAATTCACCCCTCCACTTT

V gene: TRBV30
D gene: TRBD2
CDR3 length: 13
J gene: TRBJ2-7
clone size: few
CDR3 protein: CAWRTSGSYEQYF
CDR3 DNA: TGTGCCTGGAGGACTAGCGGGAGCTACGAGCAGTACTTC

V gene: TRBV7-6
D gene: NA
CDR3 length: 13
J gene: TRBJ2-7
clone size: few
CDR3 protein: CASRLGPIYEQYF
CDR3 DNA: TGTGCCAGCAGACTGGGACCTATTTACGAGCAGTACTTC

V gene: TRBV7-9
D gene: NA
CDR3 length: 15
J gene: TRBJ2-1
clone size: NA
CDR3 protein: CASSPGRGSYNEQFF
CDR3 DNA: TGTGCCAGCAGCCCCGGCAGGGGCTCCTACAATGAGCAGTTCTTC

V gene: TRBV6-2/TRBV6-3
D gene: TRBD1
CDR3 length: 13
J gene: TRBJ1-4
clone size: few
CDR3 protein: CASRDRGDEKLFF
CDR3 DNA: TGTGCCAGCAGGGACAGGGGTGATGAAAAACTGTTTTTT

V gene: TRBV5-8
D gene: NA
CDR3 length: 14
J gene: TRBJ1-1
clone size: many
CDR3 protein: CASSLFVTNTEAFF
CDR3 DNA: TGTGCCAGCAGCTTATTTGTGACGAACACTGAAGCTTTCTTT

V gene: TRBV9
D gene: TRBD1
CDR3 length: 16
J gene: TRBJ2-3
clone size: NA
CDR3 protein: CASSLRDRISTDTQYF
CDR3 DNA: TGTGCCAGCAGCTTAAGGGACAGGATTAGCACAGATACGCAGTATTTT

V gene: TRBV15
D gene: NA
CDR3 length: 16
J gene: TRBJ2-2
clone size: few
CDR3 protein: CATSRVRGSGTGELFF
CDR3 DNA: TGTGCCACCAGCAGAGTCAGGGGATCGGGCACCGGGGAGCTGTTTTTT

V gene: TRBV28
D gene: TRBD2
CDR3 length: 16
J gene: TRBJ2-2
clone size: few
CDR3 protein: CASSSVTSGGTGELFF
CDR3 DNA: TGTGCCAGCAGTTCCGTGACTAGCGGGGGGACCGGGGAGCTGTTTTTT

V gene: TRBV5-1
D gene: NA
CDR3 length: 15
J gene: TRBJ1-5
clone size: few
CDR3 protein: CASSFGEGPNQPQHF
CDR3 DNA: TGCGCCAGCAGCTTCGGTGAGGGGCCGAATCAGCCCCAGCATTTT

V gene: TRBV28
D gene: NA
CDR3 length: 17
J gene: TRBJ1-5
clone size: NA
CDR3 protein: CASSLRGGFGSNQPQHF
CDR3 DNA: TGTGCCAGCAGTTTAAGGGGGGGATTCGGGAGCAATCAGCCCCAGCATTTT

V gene: TRBV9
D gene: NA
CDR3 length: 13
J gene: TRBJ1-1
clone size: few
CDR3 protein: CASSVGGAAEAFF
CDR3 DNA: TGTGCCAGCAGCGTAGGGGGGGCCGCTGAAGCTTTCTTT

V gene: TRBV6-4
D gene: NA
CDR3 length: 14
J gene: TRBJ2-3
clone size: few
CDR3 protein: CASSDGGGPDTQYF
CDR3 DNA: TGTGCCAGCAGTGACGGCGGGGGCCCAGATACGCAGTATTTT

V gene: TRBV6-5
D gene: TRBD1
CDR3 length: 18
J gene: TRBJ2-6
clone size: many
CDR3 protein: CASSYSIQGISGANVLTF
CDR3 DNA: TGTGCCAGCAGTTACTCGATACAGGGGATTTCGGGGGCCAACGTCCTGACTTTC

V gene: TRBV4-2
D gene: NA
CDR3 length: 13
J gene: TRBJ2-7
clone size: NA
CDR3 protein: CASSQVLSYEQYF
CDR3 DNA: TGTGCCAGCAGCCAAGTCCTGAGCTACGAGCAGTACTTC

V gene: TRBV12-3/TRBV12-4
D gene: NA
CDR3 length: 14
J gene: TRBJ2-7
clone size: few
CDR3 protein: CASSGAGSSYEQYF
CDR3 DNA: TGTGCCAGCAGTGGGGCAGGGAGCTCCTACGAGCAGTACTTC

V gene: TRBV7-8
D gene: NA
CDR3 length: 13
J gene: TRBJ2-7
clone size: few
CDR3 protein: CASRAGTYYEQYF
CDR3 DNA: TGTGCCAGCAGAGCCGGGACTTACTACGAGCAGTACTTC

V gene: TRBV2
D gene: TRBD2
CDR3 length: 14
J gene: TRBJ2-1
clone size: many
CDR3 protein: CASKTSGSYNEQFF
CDR3 DNA: TGTGCCAGCAAAACTAGCGGGAGTTACAATGAGCAGTTCTTC

V gene: TRBV9
D gene: TRBD1
CDR3 length: 14
J gene: TRBJ1-2
clone size: few
CDR3 protein: CASSVISGQGAYTF
CDR3 DNA: TGTGCCAGCAGCGTAATTTCGGGACAGGGGGCCTACACCTTC

V gene: TRBV28
D gene: NA
CDR3 length: 14
J gene: TRBJ1-2
clone size: many
CDR3 protein: CASSTRWGAYGYTF
CDR3 DNA: TGTGCCAGCAGTACCCGGTGGGGGGCGTATGGCTACACCTTC

V gene: TRBV7-2
D gene: NA
CDR3 length: 15
J gene: TRBJ2-7
clone size: many
CDR3 protein: CASSRAPAGPYEQYF
CDR3 DNA: TGTGCCAGCAGTCGGGCGCCCGCGGGCCCCTACGAGCAGTACTTC

V gene: TRBV18
D gene: TRBD2
CDR3 length: 16
J gene: TRBJ2-7
clone size: few
CDR3 protein: CASSSTSGRGSYEQYF
CDR3 DNA: TGTGCCAGCTCATCAACTAGCGGGAGGGGCTCCTACGAGCAGTACTTC

V gene: TRBV5-1
D gene: NA
CDR3 length: 12
J gene: TRBJ2-7
clone size: many
CDR3 protein: CASSLQGVEQYF
CDR3 DNA: TGCGCCAGCAGCTTGCAAGGGGTCGAGCAGTACTTC

V gene: TRBV5-1
D gene: NA
CDR3 length: 14
J gene: TRBJ2-1
clone size: NA
CDR3 protein: CASGRSMTVNEQFF
CDR3 DNA: TGCGCCAGCGGCCGGTCCATGACCGTCAATGAGCAGTTCTTC

V gene: TRBV27
D gene: TRBD1
CDR3 length: 16
J gene: TRBJ2-3
clone size: many
CDR3 protein: CASSLVGQGFTDTQYF
CDR3 DNA: TGTGCCAGCAGTTTGGTGGGACAGGGATTCACAGATACGCAGTATTTT

V gene: TRBV27
D gene: TRBD1
CDR3 length: 15
J gene: TRBJ1-5
clone size: many
CDR3 protein: CASSKQGAGNQPQHF
CDR3 DNA: TGTGCCAGCAGCAAACAGGGGGCTGGCAATCAGCCCCAGCATTTT

V gene: TRBV7-2
D gene: TRBD1
CDR3 length: 16
J gene: TRBJ2-6
clone size: NA
CDR3 protein: CASTLTGSYGANVLTF
CDR3 DNA: TGTGCCAGCACCTTGACAGGGTCATATGGGGCCAACGTCCTGACTTTC

V gene: TRBV27
D gene: TRBD2
CDR3 length: 13
J gene: TRBJ2-1
clone size: NA
CDR3 protein: CASRTSGLNEQFF
CDR3 DNA: TGTGCCAGCAGGACTAGCGGGTTAAATGAGCAGTTCTTC

V gene: TRBV28
D gene: TRBD1
CDR3 length: 15
J gene: TRBJ2-7
clone size: many
CDR3 protein: CASSLPGTASYEQYF
CDR3 DNA: TGTGCCAGCAGTTTACCCGGGACAGCTTCCTACGAGCAGTACTTC

V gene: TRBV7-6
D gene: TRBD2
CDR3 length: 16
J gene: TRBJ2-1
clone size: many
CDR3 protein: CASSLVLAGGPNEQFF
CDR3 DNA: TGTGCCAGCAGCTTAGTACTAGCGGGAGGGCCGAATGAGCAGTTCTTC

V gene: TRBV20-1
D gene: NA
CDR3 length: 14
J gene: TRBJ2-1
clone size: many
CDR3 protein: CSAKRTGGGNEQFF
CDR3 DNA: TGCAGTGCGAAAAGGACAGGAGGGGGCAATGAGCAGTTCTTC

V gene: TRBV6-1
D gene: NA
CDR3 length: 14
J gene: TRBJ2-7
clone size: many
CDR3 protein: CASSGGTGLYEQYF
CDR3 DNA: TGTGCCAGCAGTGGAGGTACGGGCCTCTACGAGCAGTACTTC

V gene: TRBV7-2
D gene: NA
CDR3 length: 12
J gene: TRBJ1-2
clone size: many
CDR3 protein: CASSFNPYGYTF
CDR3 DNA: TGTGCCAGCAGCTTCAACCCCTATGGCTACACCTTC

V gene: TRBV6-1
D gene: NA
CDR3 length: 18
J gene: TRBJ2-1
clone size: few
CDR3 protein: CASSRDRGSGTSGIEQFF
CDR3 DNA: TGTGCCAGCAGCCGGGACAGGGGATCCGGGACTAGCGGCATTGAGCAGTTCTTC

V gene: TRBV5-4
D gene: NA
CDR3 length: 18
J gene: TRBJ2-7
clone size: few
CDR3 protein: CASSSSGTPDRISYEQYF
CDR3 DNA: TGTGCCAGCAGCTCGTCCGGGACACCGGACCGGATTTCCTACGAGCAGTACTTC

V gene: TRBV11-2
D gene: TRBD2
CDR3 length: 13
J gene: TRBJ2-7
clone size: NA
CDR3 protein: CASSSTSGYEQYF
CDR3 DNA: TGTGCCAGCAGCTCGACTAGCGGGTACGAGCAGTACTTC

V gene: TRBV7-3
D gene: TRBD2
CDR3 length: 15
J gene: TRBJ2-1
clone size: many
CDR3 protein: CASSLLAGSINEQFF
CDR3 DNA: TGTGCCAGCAGCTTATTAGCGGGAAGTATCAATGAGCAGTTCTTC

V gene: TRBV7-9
D gene: NA
CDR3 length: 14
J gene: TRBJ2-5
clone size: many
CDR3 protein: CASSLETGLETQYF
CDR3 DNA: TGTGCCAGCAGCTTAGAAACGGGGTTGGAGACCCAGTACTTC

V gene: TRBV13
D gene: NA
CDR3 length: 16
J gene: TRBJ1-1
clone size: many
CDR3 protein: CASSLLVRLMNTEAFF
CDR3 DNA: TGTGCCAGCAGCTTATTGGTCCGACTGATGAACACTGAAGCTTTCTTT

V gene: TRBV20-1
D gene: TRBD2
CDR3 length: 15
J gene: TRBJ2-7
clone size: many
CDR3 protein: CSAGSSGRALGEQYF
CDR3 DNA: TGCAGTGCCGGATCTAGCGGGAGGGCCCTCGGCGAGCAGTACTTC

V gene: TRBV6-1
D gene: NA
CDR3 length: 18
J gene: TRBJ1-3
clone size: few
CDR3 protein: CASTSRVQGVGSGNTIYF
CDR3 DNA: TGTGCCAGCACCTCTAGGGTTCAGGGAGTTGGGTCTGGAAACACCATATATTTT

V gene: TRBV19
D gene: TRBD1
CDR3 length: 14
J gene: TRBJ2-2
clone size: NA
CDR3 protein: CASYTGGGIGELFF
CDR3 DNA: TGTGCCAGTTACACAGGGGGCGGAATCGGGGAGCTGTTTTTT

V gene: TRBV11-2
D gene: TRBD2
CDR3 length: 16
J gene: TRBJ2-3
clone size: many
CDR3 protein: CASSSEWTSGTDTQYF
CDR3 DNA: TGTGCCAGCAGCTCAGAATGGACTAGCGGCACAGATACGCAGTATTTT

V gene: TRBV6-5
D gene: NA
CDR3 length: 16
J gene: TRBJ1-5
clone size: NA
CDR3 protein: CASSYGRGYSNQPQHF
CDR3 DNA: TGTGCCAGCAGTTACGGTCGCGGATATAGCAATCAGCCCCAGCATTTT

V gene: TRBV20-1
D gene: NA
CDR3 length: 15
J gene: TRBJ2-5
clone size: many
CDR3 protein: CSARGVGVVQETQYF
CDR3 DNA: TGCAGTGCCAGGGGGGTGGGCGTCGTCCAAGAGACCCAGTACTTC

V gene: TRBV19
D gene: TRBD1
CDR3 length: 14
J gene: TRBJ2-3
clone size: NA
CDR3 protein: CATLGQEFTDTQYF
CDR3 DNA: TGTGCCACCCTCGGACAGGAATTCACAGATACGCAGTATTTT

V gene: TRBV27
D gene: TRBD2
CDR3 length: 16
J gene: TRBJ2-1
clone size: many
CDR3 protein: CASSPHPGGAYNEQFF
CDR3 DNA: TGTGCCAGCAGTCCCCACCCGGGGGGGGCCTACAATGAGCAGTTCTTC

V gene: TRBV30
D gene: TRBD1
CDR3 length: 14
J gene: TRBJ2-7
clone size: NA
CDR3 protein: CAWSVGTGTYEQYF
CDR3 DNA: TGTGCCTGGAGTGTGGGGACAGGGACGTACGAGCAGTACTTC

V gene: TRBV5-4
D gene: TRBD2
CDR3 length: 16
J gene: TRBJ2-3
clone size: many
CDR3 protein: CASSLGASGRSDTQYF
CDR3 DNA: TGTGCCAGCAGCTTGGGTGCTAGCGGGAGGTCGGATACGCAGTATTTT

V gene: TRBV29-1
D gene: TRBD1
CDR3 length: 14
J gene: TRBJ2-3
clone size: NA
CDR3 protein: CSVPSFGQGRGQYF
CDR3 DNA: TGCAGCGTCCCTTCGTTTGGACAGGGCAGGGGGCAGTATTTT

V gene: TRBV28
D gene: NA
CDR3 length: 14
J gene: TRBJ1-1
clone size: many
CDR3 protein: CASTWAAANTEAFF
CDR3 DNA: TGTGCCAGCACTTGGGCGGCAGCTAACACTGAAGCTTTCTTT

V gene: TRBV15
D gene: NA
CDR3 length: 14
J gene: TRBJ2-2
clone size: many
CDR3 protein: CATSGRGATGELFF
CDR3 DNA: TGTGCCACCAGCGGCCGGGGGGCAACCGGGGAGCTGTTTTTT

V gene: TRBV4-1
D gene: TRBD1
CDR3 length: 17
J gene: TRBJ1-4
clone size: few
CDR3 protein: CASSQGQGGVGNEKLFF
CDR3 DNA: TGCGCCAGCAGCCAAGGTCAGGGGGGAGTCGGGAATGAAAAACTGTTTTTT

V gene: TRBV7-2
D gene: TRBD2
CDR3 length: 16
J gene: TRBJ2-1
clone size: many
CDR3 protein: CASSRTSGRLLNEQFF
CDR3 DNA: TGTGCCAGCAGCCGGACTAGCGGGAGGTTGCTAAATGAGCAGTTCTTC

V gene: TRBV24-1
D gene: NA
CDR3 length: 15
J gene: TRBJ2-3
clone size: many
CDR3 protein: CATSDPAEGTDTQYF
CDR3 DNA: TGTGCCACCAGTGATCCAGCGGAGGGGACAGATACGCAGTATTTT

V gene: TRBV12-3/TRBV12-4
D gene: TRBD1
CDR3 length: 16
J gene: TRBJ1-3
clone size: many
CDR3 protein: CASSPRLGGSGNTIYF
CDR3 DNA: TGTGCCAGCAGTCCAAGGCTAGGGGGCTCAGGAAACACCATATATTTT

V gene: TRBV20-1
D gene: NA
CDR3 length: 15
J gene: TRBJ2-1
clone size: NA
CDR3 protein: CSGTAGGVSYNEQFF
CDR3 DNA: TGCAGTGGGACGGCGGGCGGGGTCTCCTACAATGAGCAGTTCTTC

V gene: TRBV10-3
D gene: NA
CDR3 length: 12
J gene: TRBJ2-3
clone size: many
CDR3 protein: CAISEGQNTQYF
CDR3 DNA: TGTGCCATCAGTGAGGGACAGAATACGCAGTATTTT